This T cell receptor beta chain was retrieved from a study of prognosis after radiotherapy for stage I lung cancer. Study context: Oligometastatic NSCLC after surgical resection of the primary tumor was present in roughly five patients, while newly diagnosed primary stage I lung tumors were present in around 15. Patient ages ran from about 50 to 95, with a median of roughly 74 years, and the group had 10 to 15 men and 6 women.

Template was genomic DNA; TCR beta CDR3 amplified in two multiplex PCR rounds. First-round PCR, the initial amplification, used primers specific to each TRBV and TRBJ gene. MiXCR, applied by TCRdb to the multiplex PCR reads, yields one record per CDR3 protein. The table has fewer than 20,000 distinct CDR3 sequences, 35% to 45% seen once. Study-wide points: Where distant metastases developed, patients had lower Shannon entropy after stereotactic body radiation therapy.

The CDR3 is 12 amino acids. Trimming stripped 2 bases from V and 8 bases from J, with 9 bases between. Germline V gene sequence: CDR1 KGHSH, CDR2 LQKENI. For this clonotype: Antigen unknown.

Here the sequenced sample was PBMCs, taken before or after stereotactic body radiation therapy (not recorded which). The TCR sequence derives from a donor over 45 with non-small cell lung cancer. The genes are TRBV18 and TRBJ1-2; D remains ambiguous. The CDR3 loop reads CASSPGVEGYTF. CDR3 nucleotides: TGTGCCAGCTCACCAGGGGTAGAGGGCTACACCTTC.